This is a list of T cell receptor beta chains from one sample in a study of cytomegalovirus exposure and HLA in healthy donors. TCRdb keeps only in-frame clones here, not all; method: immunoSEQ multiplex PCR. The data contain about 160,000 clones, roughly 79% of them seen just once; the ten biggest clones take up about 7.7%. The specimen sequenced was PBMCs. These receptor sequences come from a woman aged 40 to 55 in good health and CMV-seropositive. The CDR3 runs from the conserved cysteine through the conserved F or W. D genes are given only for firm matches. A row's size may be missing; if present it is once, few, many or a size class.

j_gene | d_gene | v_gene | abundance | CDR3nt | CDR3aa
TRBJ2-2 | TRBD2 | TRBV9 | . | TGTGCCAGCAGCGGATTAGCGGGGACCACCGGGGAGCTGTTTTTT | CASSGLAGTTGELFF
TRBJ1-2 | TRBD1 | TRBV6-5 | once | TGTGCCAGCAGTTCCGCAGGGGGTTATGGCTACACCTTC | CASSSAGGYGYTF
TRBJ2-2 | TRBD1 | TRBV7-8 | . | TGTGCCAGCAGCACCCCGGGACAGGGAGGCGCGGAGCTGTTTTTT | CASSTPGQGGAELFF
TRBJ1-1 | . | TRBV7-9 | . | TGTTCCAGCAGAGGGACTTCGAACACTGAAGCTTTCTTT | CSSRGTSNTEAFF
TRBJ2-2 | . | TRBV30 | . | TGTGCCCGGAACAGCCCGAACACCGGGGAGCTGTTTTTT | CARNSPNTGELFF
TRBJ2-1 | TRBD1 | TRBV6-1 | . | TGTGCCAGCAGTGCAAACAGGGGCGAGCAGTTCTTC | CASSANRGEQFF
TRBJ1-3 | . | TRBV11-3 | . | TGTGCCAGCAGCCCAACCAGGGGCGGAAACACCATATATTTT | CASSPTRGGNTIYF
TRBJ1-1 | . | TRBV4-1 | . | TGCGCCAGCAGCCAACTCGGGAGAAACACTGAAGCTTTCTTT | CASSQLGRNTEAFF
TRBJ2-7 | . | TRBV5-6 | . | TGTGCCAGCAGCTTGGCCAGGTTTGCCTACGAGCAGTACTTC | CASSLARFAYEQYF
TRBJ2-7 | TRBD1 | TRBV27 | once | TGTGCCAGCAGAGGCATGACAGGGGCTTTTGACGAGCAGTACTTC | CASRGMTGAFDEQYF
TRBJ1-1 | . | TRBV28 | . | TGTGCCAGCAGTTTCGTATCCGGAGGTCCCACTGAAGCTTTCTTT | CASSFVSGGPTEAFF
TRBJ2-1 | . | TRBV7-9 | . | TGTGCCAGCAGCTTATCGGGGGATATCGACAATGAGCAGTTCTTC | CASSLSGDIDNEQFF
TRBJ2-3 | . | TRBV27 | . | TGTGCCAGCAGAGAAGTAGGGGGCACAGATACGCAGTATTTT | CASREVGGTDTQYF
TRBJ2-1 | TRBD2 | TRBV7-8 | . | TGTGCCAGCAGCTTGACTAGCGGGGGGGCCAATGAGCAGTTCTTC | CASSLTSGGANEQFF
TRBJ1-5 | TRBD1 | TRBV5-6 | few | TGTGCCAGCAGCACCAGACAGGGACGTCAGCCCCAGCATTTT | CASSTRQGRQPQHF
TRBJ1-4 | . | TRBV27 | . | TGTGCCAGCAGTAACCGGGACATCCGCGAAAAACTGTTTTTT | CASSNRDIREKLFF
TRBJ2-7 | TRBD2 | TRBV7-9 | . | TGTGCCAGCAGCTTATCCATTGGCGGGGGAACCTACGAGCAGTACTTC | CASSLSIGGGTYEQYF
TRBJ1-2 | . | TRBV28 | . | TGTGCCAGCAGTCCCGGGAGGGCCGGGGTTGGCTATGGCTACACCTTC | CASSPGRAGVGYGYTF
TRBJ2-1 | . | TRBV5-1 | . | TGCGCCAGCAGCTTAGGACTGGACTCCTACAATGAGCAGTTCTTC | CASSLGLDSYNEQFF
TRBJ1-6 | TRBD1 | TRBV9 | . | TGTGCCAGCAGCTTCCGGGACAGGGAGACACCCCTCCACTTT | CASSFRDRETPLHF
TRBJ1-2 | . | TRBV6-6 | . | TGTGCCAGCAGCACAAAAACAGGGTATGGCTACACCTTC | CASSTKTGYGYTF
TRBJ2-2 | TRBD2 | TRBV10-3 | . | TGTGCCATGGGGGTAGCGGGGACGAACACCGGGGAGCTGTTTTTT | CAMGVAGTNTGELFF
TRBJ2-7 | . | TRBV5-1 | . | TGCGCCAGCAGCCTTAAATACGAGCAGTACTTC | CASSLKYEQYF
TRBJ1-2 | . | TRBV6-6 | . | TGTGCCAGCAGTCCCCCCGGACAGCTCTATGGCTACACCTTC | CASSPPGQLYGYTF
TRBJ2-1 | TRBD2 | TRBV28 | . | TGTGCCAGCTCAACCTCGGGGGGTTTACCCTACAATGAGCAGTTCTTC | CASSTSGGLPYNEQFF